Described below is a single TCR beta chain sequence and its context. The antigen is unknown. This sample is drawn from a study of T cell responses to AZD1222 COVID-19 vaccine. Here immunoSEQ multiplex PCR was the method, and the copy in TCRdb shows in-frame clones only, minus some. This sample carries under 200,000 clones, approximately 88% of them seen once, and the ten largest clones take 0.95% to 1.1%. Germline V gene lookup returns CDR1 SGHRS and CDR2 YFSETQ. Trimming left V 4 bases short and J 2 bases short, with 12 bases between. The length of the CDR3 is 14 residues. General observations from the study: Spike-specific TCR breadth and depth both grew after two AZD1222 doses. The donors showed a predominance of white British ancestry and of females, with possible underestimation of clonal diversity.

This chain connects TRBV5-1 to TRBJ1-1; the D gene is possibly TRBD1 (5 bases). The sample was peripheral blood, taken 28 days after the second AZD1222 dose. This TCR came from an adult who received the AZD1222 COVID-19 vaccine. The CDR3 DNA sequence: TGCGCCAGCAGCGCAGGGACGGCAAACACTGAAGCTTTCTTT. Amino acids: CASSAGTANTEAFF.